Listed below are T cell receptor beta chains from one sample, sequenced in a study of T cell responses to AZD1222 COVID-19 vaccine. Produced via immunoSEQ multiplex PCR; TCRdb's table is partial and in-frame only. The data contain approximately 140,000 clones, approximately 88% of them seen just once; the ten biggest clones take up more than 2.5%. The specimen was peripheral blood, collected on day 0 of AZD1222 vaccination. These receptors all stem from an adult in good health. Each CDR3 is given with its conserved first and last residue. The D gene is left open where the match is weak.

j_call: TRBJ1-2
v_call: TRBV27
d_call: NA
cdr3_aa: CASRKLNGYTF

j_call: TRBJ2-7
v_call: TRBV19
d_call: TRBD2
cdr3_aa: CASSTGLARRSDEQYF

j_call: TRBJ1-5
v_call: TRBV2
d_call: NA
cdr3_aa: CASSGDRTPNQPQHF

j_call: TRBJ1-4
v_call: TRBV18
d_call: NA
cdr3_aa: CASSPGRQATNEKLFF

j_call: TRBJ2-7
v_call: TRBV6-6
d_call: TRBD1
cdr3_aa: CASSTGTGGLTYEQYF

j_call: TRBJ2-2
v_call: TRBV7-9
d_call: TRBD2
cdr3_aa: CASSSGLAYTGELFF

j_call: TRBJ1-2
v_call: TRBV29-1
d_call: TRBD1
cdr3_aa: CSGWTGLANYGYTF

j_call: TRBJ2-1
v_call: TRBV25-1
d_call: NA
cdr3_aa: CASALRLFF

j_call: TRBJ2-2
v_call: TRBV2
d_call: NA
cdr3_aa: CASSEVSPGNSNTGELFF

j_call: TRBJ1-2
v_call: TRBV5-1
d_call: TRBD1
cdr3_aa: CASSLPSGGVNYGYTF

j_call: TRBJ2-1
v_call: TRBV3-1/TRBV3-2
d_call: TRBD1
cdr3_aa: CASRDRVYDEQFF

j_call: TRBJ1-5
v_call: TRBV7-9
d_call: NA
cdr3_aa: CASSPDGQILGQPQHF

j_call: TRBJ2-5
v_call: TRBV4-1
d_call: TRBD2
cdr3_aa: CASSPGGLAGTGVPQETQYF

j_call: TRBJ1-5
v_call: TRBV30
d_call: NA
cdr3_aa: CAWSTQGNQPQHF

j_call: TRBJ2-7
v_call: TRBV7-9
d_call: TRBD1
cdr3_aa: CASSLDRGRYEQYF

j_call: TRBJ2-2
v_call: TRBV9
d_call: TRBD2
cdr3_aa: CASSVGLAGGAGNTGELFF

j_call: TRBJ1-5
v_call: TRBV6-6
d_call: NA
cdr3_aa: CASSYPDTYSNQPQHF

j_call: TRBJ1-3
v_call: TRBV6-6
d_call: NA
cdr3_aa: CASSFANTIYF

j_call: TRBJ1-5
v_call: TRBV6-5
d_call: NA
cdr3_aa: CASRTDGQPQHF

j_call: TRBJ2-5
v_call: TRBV10-3
d_call: TRBD2
cdr3_aa: CAISRSSGDQGTQYF

j_call: TRBJ2-7
v_call: TRBV14
d_call: TRBD2
cdr3_aa: CASSRLGGSLGEQYF

j_call: TRBJ1-1
v_call: TRBV14
d_call: NA
cdr3_aa: CASSQGRRFTEAFF

j_call: TRBJ1-2
v_call: TRBV28
d_call: NA
cdr3_aa: CASSSTAGAPENGYTF

j_call: TRBJ2-3
v_call: TRBV5-1
d_call: TRBD2
cdr3_aa: CASSLGLAGGQTRGTQYF

j_call: TRBJ1-4
v_call: TRBV6-5
d_call: NA
cdr3_aa: CASSTTGTRGEKLFF